The clone carrying this T cell receptor beta chain was observed at least ten times. Its antigen is unknown. The data originate from a study of spatial heterogeneity in lung cancer. Whole-study context: A total of some 70 untreated early-stage non-small cell lung cancer patients served as donors. When available, follow-up PBMC samples taken a median of roughly 2 years after resection were sequenced.

Overall study results and limits: TCRs found ubiquitously expanded in tumor appeared in blood more at resection than at follow-up.

TCR cDNA molecules each carried a unique molecular identifier. One entry per CDR3 protein, called by TCRdb with MiXCR from the 5' RACE reads. In the table there are about 120,000 distinct CDR3 sequences, roughly an eighth of which are singletons. Time point noted: blood at routine non-recurrence follow-up after resection. In each case, whole RNA from tumor, nontumor lung or frozen PBMC was sequenced unsorted. The sequences come from PBMCs, collected at follow-up. This clonotype was obtained from a male donor with early-stage non-small cell lung cancer.

This CDR3 reads CASSPPRTGNEKLFF. The CDR3 DNA sequence: TGTGCCAGCAGTCCCCCCCGGACAGGGAATGAAAAACTGTTTTTT. The chain recombines TRBV28 with TRBJ1-4, with TRBD1 matching over 8 bases. The germline V gene has CDR1 MDHEN and CDR2 SYDVKM. This CDR3 region has 15 residues. The J segment lost 5 bases and the V segment lost 5 bases, leaving 7 bases of the junction unmatched.